The rows below give T cell receptor beta chains drawn from one sample of a study of T cell responses to AZD1222 COVID-19 vaccine. Method: immunoSEQ multiplex PCR; TCRdb's copy keeps in-frame clones and lacks some. This sample has 80,000 to 130,000 clones, with approximately 87% found just once. Specimen: peripheral blood, collected on day 0 of AZD1222 vaccination. Every receptor here comes from an adult in good health. Both conserved end residues are part of each CDR3. A D gene is named only where the DNA matches it firmly. Rows give clone size only sometimes, using once, few, many, or a class for an expanded clone.

size: -; V: TRBV6-5; D: -; J: TRBJ1-5; length: 13; CDR3: CASQQNSNQPQHF; DNA: TGTGCCAGCCAACAGAATAGCAATCAGCCCCAGCATTTT
size: -; V: TRBV7-3; D: TRBD2; J: TRBJ2-1; length: 15; CDR3: CASSLTSGVYNEQFF; DNA: TGTGCCAGCAGCCTCACTAGCGGGGTTTACAATGAGCAGTTCTTC
size: -; V: TRBV11-3; D: TRBD2; J: TRBJ2-1; length: 15; CDR3: CASSLAGTRSHEQFF; DNA: TGTGCCAGCAGCTTAGCCGGGACTAGGAGTCATGAGCAGTTCTTC
size: -; V: TRBV7-8; D: -; J: TRBJ1-3; length: 15; CDR3: CASSPVGAAGNTIYF; DNA: TGTGCCAGCAGCCCGGTCGGGGCAGCCGGAAACACCATATATTTT
size: -; V: TRBV7-3; D: -; J: TRBJ2-2; length: 16; CDR3: CASSPEGRLGIGELFF; DNA: TGTGCCAGCAGCCCCGAGGGCAGGCTGGGGATCGGGGAGCTGTTTTTT
size: -; V: TRBV19; D: TRBD1; J: TRBJ2-3; length: 14; CDR3: CASSPTGGPDTQYF; DNA: TGTGCCAGTAGTCCGACAGGGGGCCCAGATACGCAGTATTTT
size: once; V: TRBV7-3; D: -; J: TRBJ2-1; length: 16; CDR3: CASSPRTGGVYNEQFF; DNA: TGTGCCAGCAGCCCACGTACCGGGGGAGTTTACAATGAGCAGTTCTTC
size: -; V: TRBV19; D: -; J: TRBJ1-5; length: 14; CDR3: CASSKDRYNQPQHF; DNA: TGTGCCAGTAGTAAGGACAGATACAATCAGCCCCAGCATTTT
size: -; V: TRBV6-2/TRBV6-3; D: -; J: TRBJ1-5; length: 16; CDR3: CASSYSGGIGNQPQHF; DNA: TGTGCCAGCAGTTACTCGGGAGGGATCGGCAATCAGCCCCAGCATTTT
size: -; V: TRBV5-1; D: -; J: TRBJ1-3; length: 15; CDR3: CASSQRTAHGNTIYF; DNA: TGCGCCAGCAGCCAACGGACCGCTCATGGAAACACCATATATTTT
size: -; V: TRBV28; D: -; J: TRBJ2-1; length: 14; CDR3: CASSFSGPYNEQFF; DNA: TGTGCCAGCAGTTTTAGCGGACCCTACAATGAGCAGTTCTTC
size: once; V: TRBV4-2; D: -; J: TRBJ1-2; length: 15; CDR3: CASSQGQGLLYGYTF; DNA: TGTGCCAGCAGCCAAGGGCAAGGACTCTTATATGGCTACACCTTC
size: -; V: TRBV6-6; D: -; J: TRBJ1-2; length: 13; CDR3: CATQENEDYGYTF; DNA: TGTGCCACCCAAGAAAATGAGGACTATGGCTACACCTTC
size: once; V: TRBV4-3; D: TRBD1; J: TRBJ2-1; length: 14; CDR3: CASSQEQGVNEQFF; DNA: TGCGCCAGCAGCCAGGAACAGGGGGTGAATGAGCAGTTCTTC
size: -; V: TRBV15; D: -; J: TRBJ1-2; length: 13; CDR3: CATSRGGDSGYTF; DNA: TGTGCCACCAGCCGGGGGGGGGATTCTGGCTACACCTTC
size: -; V: TRBV9; D: TRBD1; J: TRBJ2-2; length: 15; CDR3: CASSETGLGTGELFF; DNA: TGTGCCAGCAGCGAGACAGGGTTGGGCACCGGGGAGCTGTTTTTT
size: -; V: TRBV9; D: TRBD1; J: TRBJ2-5; length: 16; CDR3: CASSGQGTGAVETQYF; DNA: TGTGCCAGCAGCGGCCAAGGGACAGGGGCCGTGGAGACCCAGTACTTC
size: -; V: TRBV27; D: -; J: TRBJ1-2; length: 14; CDR3: CASSLWGPNYGYTF; DNA: TGTGCCAGCAGTTTATGGGGACCAAACTATGGCTACACCTTC
size: once; V: TRBV25-1; D: -; J: TRBJ1-1; length: 15; CDR3: CASSDFRTVNTEAFF; DNA: TGTGCCAGCAGTGACTTCCGAACAGTGAACACTGAAGCTTTCTTT
size: -; V: TRBV10-3; D: -; J: TRBJ2-1; length: 15; CDR3: CAISVGLSRGSEQFF; DNA: TGTGCCATCAGTGTAGGACTGTCCCGAGGGAGTGAGCAGTTCTTC
size: -; V: TRBV7-3; D: TRBD1; J: TRBJ2-7; length: 13; CDR3: CASSTGQGNRQYF; DNA: TGTGCCAGCAGCACCGGACAGGGGAACAGACAGTACTTC
size: -; V: TRBV7-2; D: -; J: TRBJ2-7; length: 15; CDR3: CASSFGGLAAYEQYF; DNA: TGTGCCAGCAGCTTTGGGGGGCTAGCTGCCTACGAGCAGTACTTC
size: -; V: TRBV5-1; D: TRBD1; J: TRBJ2-6; length: 18; CDR3: CASSWRGQGALGANVLTF; DNA: TGCGCCAGCAGCTGGAGGGGACAGGGGGCACTTGGGGCCAACGTCCTGACTTTC
size: -; V: TRBV20-1; D: -; J: TRBJ1-5; length: 14; CDR3: CSASLGIGNQPQHF; DNA: TGCAGTGCTAGTTTGGGGATCGGCAATCAGCCCCAGCATTTT
size: -; V: TRBV7-9; D: TRBD2; J: TRBJ2-7; length: 15; CDR3: CASSWGTSGGYEQYF; DNA: TGTGCCAGCAGCTGGGGGACTAGCGGGGGCTACGAGCAGTACTTC
size: -; V: TRBV29-1; D: -; J: TRBJ2-2; length: 14; CDR3: CSVAGSKNTGELFF; DNA: TGCAGCGTAGCCGGGTCCAAGAACACCGGGGAGCTGTTTTTT
size: -; V: TRBV11-2; D: -; J: TRBJ1-6; length: 14; CDR3: CASSLSGVGSPLHF; DNA: TGTGCCAGCAGCTTATCAGGGGTCGGTTCACCCCTCCACTTT
size: -; V: TRBV4-1; D: -; J: TRBJ1-2; length: 17; CDR3: CASSQGIPGRYYHGYTF; DNA: TGCGCCAGCAGCCAAGGAATCCCGGGCCGCTACTATCATGGCTACACCTTC
size: -; V: TRBV2; D: -; J: TRBJ1-1; length: 15; CDR3: CASRDFDRRGTEAFF; DNA: TGTGCCAGCAGGGATTTTGACAGGAGAGGAACTGAAGCTTTCTTT
size: -; V: TRBV7-2; D: -; J: TRBJ1-1; length: 15; CDR3: CASSLASPGSTEAFF; DNA: TGTGCCAGCAGCTTAGCGAGCCCCGGGAGTACTGAAGCTTTCTTT
size: -; V: TRBV9; D: -; J: TRBJ1-2; length: 13; CDR3: CASSVGTEGGYTF; DNA: TGTGCCAGCAGCGTAGGGACGGAGGGTGGCTACACCTTC
size: -; V: TRBV7-3; D: TRBD1; J: TRBJ1-1; length: 13; CDR3: CASSFSGQGEAFF; DNA: TGTGCCAGCAGCTTCTCCGGACAGGGGGAAGCTTTCTTT
size: -; V: TRBV18; D: TRBD2; J: TRBJ2-5; length: 15; CDR3: CASSPPTSGSETQYF; DNA: TGTGCCAGCTCACCACCGACTAGCGGGAGTGAGACCCAGTACTTC
size: -; V: TRBV27; D: TRBD1; J: TRBJ2-2; length: 13; CDR3: CASRTGDVGELFF; DNA: TGTGCCAGCAGGACAGGGGACGTCGGGGAGCTGTTTTTT
size: once; V: TRBV3-1/TRBV3-2; D: -; J: TRBJ1-6; length: 15; CDR3: CASSQGFRFDSPLHF; DNA: TGTGCCAGCAGCCAAGGGTTCAGGTTTGATTCACCCCTCCACTTT
size: -; V: TRBV5-1; D: -; J: TRBJ1-4; length: 13; CDR3: CASSPVLDEKLFF; DNA: TGCGCCAGCAGCCCCGTACTTGACGAAAAACTGTTTTTT
size: -; V: TRBV18; D: TRBD1; J: TRBJ1-6; length: 14; CDR3: CASSTDRDLSPLHF; DNA: TGTGCCAGCTCAACGGACAGGGACCTTTCACCCCTCCACTTT
size: -; V: TRBV10-3; D: -; J: TRBJ1-1; length: 17; CDR3: CAISGHGTASLNTEAFF; DNA: TGTGCCATCAGTGGGCACGGGACTGCAAGCCTGAACACTGAAGCTTTCTTT
size: -; V: TRBV4-1; D: TRBD1; J: TRBJ1-2; length: 16; CDR3: CASSHLRGQGSHGYTF; DNA: TGCGCCAGCAGCCACCTCCGGGGACAGGGTTCCCATGGCTACACCTTC
size: -; V: TRBV5-4; D: TRBD2; J: TRBJ2-5; length: 20; CDR3: CASSAQSIAGGLWGQETQYF; DNA: TGTGCCAGCAGCGCTCAATCCATAGCGGGGGGGCTTTGGGGCCAAGAGACCCAGTACTTC
size: once; V: TRBV7-2; D: -; J: TRBJ1-6; length: 14; CDR3: CASSLMQINSPLHF; DNA: TGTGCCAGCAGCTTAATGCAGATTAATTCACCCCTCCACTTT
size: -; V: TRBV29-1; D: -; J: TRBJ1-4; length: 11; CDR3: CSVEVGGKLFF; DNA: TGCAGCGTTGAAGTGGGCGGAAAACTGTTTTTT
size: -; V: TRBV15; D: -; J: TRBJ1-1; length: 15; CDR3: CATSRRLAANTEAFF; DNA: TGTGCCACCAGCAGACGACTGGCCGCGAACACTGAAGCTTTCTTT
size: few; V: TRBV9; D: TRBD2; J: TRBJ2-4; length: 17; CDR3: CASSVGLAGGPQNIQYF; DNA: TGTGCCAGCAGCGTGGGACTAGCGGGGGGGCCCCAAAACATTCAGTACTTC
size: once; V: TRBV2; D: -; J: TRBJ1-2; length: 13; CDR3: CASKWGINYGYTF; DNA: TGTGCCAGCAAGTGGGGAATTAACTATGGCTACACCTTC
size: once; V: TRBV5-1; D: -; J: TRBJ1-1; length: 16; CDR3: CASSFDFNSGGTEAFF; DNA: TGCGCCAGCAGCTTTGACTTTAACTCGGGGGGGACTGAAGCTTTCTTT
size: -; V: TRBV7-9; D: TRBD1; J: TRBJ1-1; length: 14; CDR3: CASSLGGQGSEAFF; DNA: TGTGCCAGCAGCTTAGGGGGACAGGGGTCTGAAGCTTTCTTT
size: -; V: TRBV7-8; D: -; J: TRBJ1-3; length: 16; CDR3: CASSYGQPAGANTIYF; DNA: TGTGCCAGCAGCTACGGGCAGCCGGCAGGAGCAAACACCATATATTTT
size: once; V: TRBV28; D: -; J: TRBJ1-5; length: 13; CDR3: CASRRGTITPQHF; DNA: TGTGCCAGCCGGCGTGGGACAATCACGCCCCAGCATTTT
size: once; V: TRBV7-9; D: TRBD1; J: TRBJ1-2; length: 15; CDR3: CASSLQGALNYGYTF; DNA: TGTGCCAGCAGCTTACAGGGGGCCCTCAACTATGGCTACACCTTC
size: -; V: TRBV4-3; D: -; J: TRBJ1-1; length: 18; CDR3: CASSQHILGTFGGPEAFF; DNA: TGCGCCAGCAGCCAACATATACTCGGGACATTCGGAGGTCCTGAAGCTTTCTTT
size: -; V: TRBV2; D: TRBD1; J: TRBJ1-6; length: 13; CDR3: CASTLTGDSPLHF; DNA: TGTGCCAGCACCCTGACAGGGGATTCACCCCTCCACTTT
size: -; V: TRBV28; D: TRBD1; J: TRBJ1-2; length: 17; CDR3: CASSPGTGAFSRYGYTF; DNA: TGTGCCAGCAGTCCCGGGACAGGGGCTTTTTCTAGGTATGGCTACACCTTC
size: -; V: TRBV7-3; D: -; J: TRBJ1-5; length: 13; CDR3: CASSIDSNQPQHF; DNA: TGTGCCAGCAGCATCGACAGCAATCAGCCCCAGCATTTT